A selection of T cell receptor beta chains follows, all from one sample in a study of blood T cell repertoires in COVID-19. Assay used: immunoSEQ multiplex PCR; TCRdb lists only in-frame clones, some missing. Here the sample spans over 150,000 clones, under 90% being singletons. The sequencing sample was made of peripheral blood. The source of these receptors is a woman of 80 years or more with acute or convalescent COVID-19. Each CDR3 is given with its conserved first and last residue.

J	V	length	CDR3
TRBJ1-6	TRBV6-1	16	CASSEAEGARSSPLHF
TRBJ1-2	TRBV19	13	CASSYTGEAGYTF
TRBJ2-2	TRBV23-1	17	CASSPHSTGTETGELFF
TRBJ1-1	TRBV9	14	CASSVQTWNTEAFF
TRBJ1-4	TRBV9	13	CASSPPGDEKLFF
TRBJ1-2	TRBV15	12	CATSRDMSGYTF
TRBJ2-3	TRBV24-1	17	CATSDSGIRGSPDTQYF
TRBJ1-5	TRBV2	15	CASSEGAISNQPQHF
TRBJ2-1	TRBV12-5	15	CASGLGEIGYNEQFF
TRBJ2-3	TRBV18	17	CASSKFPSGRSTDTQYF
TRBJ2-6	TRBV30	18	CAWSVSGLRNSGANVLTF
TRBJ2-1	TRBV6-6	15	CASSFLLASYNEQFF
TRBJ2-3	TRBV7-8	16	CASSPRQGSHTDTQYF
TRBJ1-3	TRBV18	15	CASSPNTGLGNTIYF
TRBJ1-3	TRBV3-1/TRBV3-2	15	CASSATGDSGNTIYF
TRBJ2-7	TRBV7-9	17	CASSPRLAGIFSYEQYF
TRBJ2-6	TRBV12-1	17	CASSFDLLRSGANVLTF
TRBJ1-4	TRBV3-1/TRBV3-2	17	CASSQRRIGSFGEKLFF
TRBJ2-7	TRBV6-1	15	CASSEAGGGSYEQYF
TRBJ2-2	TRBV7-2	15	CASSQTRVTAGELFF
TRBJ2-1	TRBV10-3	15	CAISESLAGEDEQFF